One sample yielded the 21 T cell receptor beta chains listed below, sequenced in a study of blood T cell repertoires in COVID-19. Sequencing used immunoSEQ multiplex PCR; TCRdb keeps in-frame clones, though not all of them. The sample holds about 130,000 clones, roughly 89% seen once. The sample consisted of peripheral blood. The receptor set was obtained from a man aged 55-75 years with COVID-19, enrolled during active disease.

The J gene is TRBJ1-1, the V gene TRBV3-1 (or the pseudogene TRBV3-2); 7 positions agree with TRBD1. The junction had 5 bases not matched to a gene; V was cut back by 4 bases and J by 0 bases. Looked up from germline, CDR1 is LGHDT and CDR2 is YNNKEL (reference sequence). This CDR3 comprises 15 residues. CDR3 amino acids: CASSPGQPMNTEAFF. Written as DNA, the CDR3 is TGTGCCAGCAGCCCGGGACAGCCGATGAACACTGAAGCTTTCTTT.

V is TRBV5-4 and J is TRBJ1-2; D unresolved. CDR1 is SGHNT and CDR2 is YYREEE in the germline V gene (reference sequence). The ends were cut back, 4 bases at V and 2 bases at J, with 12 bases in the middle. The CDR3 is 14 amino acids. CDR3 amino acids: CASSPPGPNYGYTF. The CDR3 DNA reads as TGTGCCAGCAGCCCCCCCGGTCCGAACTATGGCTACACCTTC. Variable domain in full (rest from reference TRBV5-4 and TRBJ1-2): ETGVTQSPTHLIKTRGQQVTLRCSSQSGHNTVSWYQQALGQGPQFIFQYYREEENGRGNFPPRFSGLQFPNYSSELNVNALELDDSALYLCASSPPGPNYGYTFGSGTRLTVV.

The rearrangement joins TRBV7-8 to TRBJ1-1; D unclear. V gave up 3 bases and J gave up 1 base, with 9 bases separating them. Per the germline V gene, CDR1 is SGHVS and CDR2 is FQNEAQ. The CDR3 extends over 14 amino acids. The CDR3 nucleotides read TGTGCCAGCAGCTTTAGTGACTCGAACACTGAAGCTTTCTTT. It encodes CASSFSDSNTEAFF. Filled out from reference TRBV7-8 and TRBJ1-1, the complete variable domain reads GAGVSQSPRYKVAKRGQDVALRCDPISGHVSLFWYQQALGQGPEFLTYFQNEAQLDKSGLPSDRFFAERPEGSVSTLKIQRTQQEDSAVYLCASSFSDSNTEAFFGQGTRLTVV.

This clone is a singleton in its sample. In DNA form, the CDR3 reads TGCAGCTCGAACAGGGGATCCTACAATGAGCAGTTCTTC. Its translation is CSSNRGSYNEQFF. V usage is TRBV29-1 and J usage is TRBJ2-1; TRBD1 matches at 7 bases. V lost 8 bases to trimming and J lost 1 base; unmatched junction nucleotides: 5. Germline V gene data show CDR1 as SQVTM and CDR2 as ANQGSEA. The CDR3 is 13 residues long.

The V and J genes are TRBV20-1 and TRBJ1-6, with unresolved D. The CDR3 is 15 amino acids. Germline V lookup: CDR1 DFQATT, CDR2 SNEGSKA (reference sequence). The ends were cut back, 3 bases at V and 5 bases at J, with 14 bases in the middle. DNA for the CDR3: TGCAGTGCTAGTCGGGTCAGAACGGATAATTCACCCCTCCACTTT. This gives the protein CSASRVRTDNSPLHF.

This clone was seen once. The CDR3 DNA sequence: TGTGCCAGCAGCCCGACTAGCGGGGGGCGGAACACCGGGGAGCTGTTTTTT. Translation gives CASSPTSGGRNTGELFF. The chain has TRBV9 and TRBJ2-2, with 13 positions matching TRBD2. The trim removed 4 bases at V and 1 base at J, leaving 4 bases unmatched. Germline V lookup: CDR1 SGDLS, CDR2 YYNGEE. CDR3 length equals 17 residues. Full variable domain (missing parts from reference TRBV9 and TRBJ2-2): DSGVTQTPKHLITATGQRVTLRCSPRSGDLSVYWYQQSLDQGLQFLIQYYNGEERAKGNILERFSAQQFPDLHSELNLSSLELGDSALYFCASSPTSGGRNTGELFFGEGSRLTVL.

The chain carries TRBV7-9 and TRBJ2-3; 10 positions match TRBD1. The CDR3 extends over 15 amino acids. The ends lost 5 bases at V and 7 bases at J; junction bases unmatched: 9. From germline, CDR1 is SEHNR and CDR2 FQNEAQ (reference sequence). The CDR3 coding sequence is TGTGCCAGCAGCCCCGACAGGGGGCGCCTCCATACGCAGTATTTT. It specifies CASSPDRGRLHTQYF.

This chain joins TRBV7-9 and TRBJ1-4; no firm D call. With 0 bases removed from V and 8 bases from J, the gap between germline ends came to 10 bases. In germline, CDR1 is SEHNR, CDR2 FQNEAQ (reference sequence). This CDR3 is built from 14 residues. This chain's CDR3 is CASSLAREEEKLFF. The CDR3, as DNA: TGTGCCAGCAGCTTAGCTAGGGAGGAAGAAAAACTGTTTTTT.

The rearrangement uses TRBV2 and TRBJ2-2; 9 bases align to TRBD2. This CDR3 comprises 13 residues. CDR1 SNHLY and CDR2 FYNNEI come from the germline V gene. The V and J ends lost 8 bases and 5 bases, in that order; junction bases with no gene match: 3. CDR3 region: CASGRGGTGELFF. The CDR3, as DNA: TGTGCCAGCGGGCGGGGGGGAACCGGGGAGCTGTTTTTT. The full variable domain, with the rest looked up from reference TRBV2 and TRBJ2-2, is EPEVTQTPSHQVTQMGQEVILRCVPISNHLYFYWYRQILGQKVEFLVSFYNNEISEKSEIFDDQFSVERPDGSNFTLKIRSTKLEDSAMYFCASGRGGTGELFFGEGSRLTVL.

The CDR3, as DNA: TGTGCCATCAGTGAAGGATGGGGGACAGGGGGCTCGGGAGAGACCCAGTACTTC. It yields the protein CAISEGWGTGGSGETQYF. This rearrangement joins TRBV10-3 to TRBJ2-5; 12 positions agree with TRBD1. V shed 3 bases and J 4 bases; nucleotides not matched to a gene: 12. Looked up from germline, CDR1 is ENHRY and CDR2 is SYGVKD. The CDR3 length is 18 residues.

The J gene is TRBJ1-6, the V gene TRBV9, with 9 bases fitting TRBD1. With 2 bases clipped from V and 8 bases from J, the junction kept 2 bases outside the gene matches. The V gene's germline CDR1 is SGDLS and CDR2 YYNGEE. CDR3 length: 14 amino acids. Here the CDR3 reads CASSVRQGDSPLHF. CDR3 in DNA: TGTGCCAGCAGCGTGAGACAGGGGGATTCACCCCTCCACTTT.

CDR3 region: CASRAPGQGDEQYF. The CDR3 DNA reads TGTGCCAGCAGGGCTCCGGGACAGGGGGACGAGCAGTACTTC. The chain employs TRBV27 and TRBJ2-7, with 11 bases that match TRBD1. There are 14 residues in the CDR3. Looked up from germline, CDR1 is MNHEY and CDR2 is SMNVEV (reference sequence). V was pared by 6 bases and J by 5 bases, with 6 bases of the junction left unmatched.

The CDR3 spells CASRDLGGTGGNSPLHF. DNA for the CDR3: TGCGCCAGCAGGGACCTCGGCGGGACAGGGGGCAATTCACCCCTCCACTTT. The chain has TRBV23-1 and TRBJ1-6; TRBD1 matches at 12 bases. TRBV23-1 is marked as an open reading frame, function uncertain. The CDR3 loop spans 17 amino acids. The J segment lost 7 bases and the V segment lost 6 bases, leaving 10 bases of the junction unmatched.

V gene TRBV18 combines with J gene TRBJ2-3; D might be TRBD2 (6 bases). The germline gives CDR1 KGHSH, CDR2 LQKENI. The CDR3 has 13 amino acids. V was shortened by 5 bases and J by 6 bases, with 12 bases between the two germline ends. DNA of the CDR3: TGTGCCAGCTCATCCCGGGAGCGCGATACGCAGTATTTT. This translates into CASSSRERDTQYF.

The chain is built from TRBV7-9 and TRBJ2-1; 10 bases match TRBD2. The CDR3 runs 15 residues. In germline, CDR1 is SEHNR, CDR2 FQNEAQ (reference sequence). Unmatched junction bases numbered 10, after V lost 5 bases and J lost 9 bases. The CDR3 reads CASSPSRLAGFEQFF. The DNA of the CDR3 is TGTGCCAGCAGCCCTTCCCGACTAGCGGGTTTTGAGCAGTTCTTC. Full variable domain (outside the CDR3, taken from reference TRBV7-9 and TRBJ2-1): DTGVSQNPRHKITKRGQNVTFRCDPISEHNRLYWYRQTLGQGPEFLTYFQNEAQLEKSRLLSDRFSAERPKGSFSTLEIQRTEQGDSAMYLCASSPSRLAGFEQFFGPGTRLTVL.

CDR3 nucleotides: TGTGCCAGCAGTGACTCATCGGGATATGGCTACACCTTC. Protein: CASSDSSGYGYTF. The chain has TRBV6-4 and TRBJ1-2; D is unclear. V was shortened by 0 bases and J by 5 bases, with 7 bases between the two germline ends. This CDR3 has 13 amino acids. In germline, CDR1 is MRHNA, CDR2 SNTAGT.

This rearrangement joins TRBV7-9 to TRBJ1-4; the D is unclear. There are 13 residues in the CDR3. In germline, CDR1 is SEHNR, CDR2 FQNEAQ (reference sequence). The V gene lost 5 bases and the J gene lost 8 bases, with 12 bases spanning the gap. CDR3 coding DNA: TGTGCCAGCAGCATGGGCAGTGGAGAAAAACTGTTTTTT. This codes for CASSMGSGEKLFF.

The chain carries TRBV1 and TRBJ2-3; the table's TRBD2 call for D was not verified on the DNA. TRBV1 is tagged as a pseudogene. The CDR3 length is 20 residues. This chain's CDR3 is CTSSRRLGTSGGWGTDTQYF. The CDR3 coding sequence is TGCACCAGCAGCCGTCGTTTAGGGACTAGCGGGGGGTGGGGCACAGATACGCAGTATTTT.

CDR3 in DNA: TGTGCCAGCAGCGTGACAGGGGAGCGATCACCCCTCCACTTT. Encoded protein: CASSVTGERSPLHF. The chain uses TRBV7-9 and TRBJ1-6; TRBD1 matches 8 bases. Germline-derived CDR1 and CDR2 are SEHNR and FQNEAQ (reference sequence). The CDR3 spans 14 residues. Trimming cost V 5 bases and J 10 bases; bases outside gene matches: 7.

The V gene is TRBV28, the J gene TRBJ1-2, with 8 positions matching TRBD1. V trimming: 6 bases; J trimming: 9 bases; junction bases outside the gene matches: 6. Germline CDR1 is MDHEN and CDR2 is SYDVKM. The CDR3 loop spans 12 amino acids. The CDR3 DNA reads as TGTGCCAGCAGCCTGGACAGGGACAGCTACACCTTC. Translated: CASSLDRDSYTF.

The chain recombines TRBV18 with TRBJ2-2, with D tentatively TRBD1 (7 bases). The CDR3 has 15 residues. V was pared by 3 bases and J by 7 bases, with 15 bases between. The germline CDR1 and CDR2 sequences are KGHSH and LQKENI. Here the CDR3 reads CASSPRDSGDGELFF. In nucleotides, the CDR3 is TGTGCCAGCTCACCGCGGGACAGTGGGGACGGGGAGCTGTTTTTT.